This record concerns one T cell receptor beta chain sequence. Antigen unknown. This sample stems from a study of cytotoxic CD8 clonotypes in ibrutinib-treated CLL. Study as a whole: Partial response was seen in about 25 patients and complete response in 2; after median around 5.5 years, approximately 14 stayed remitted, about twelve progressed. Samples showed on average 255,043 productive templates and 80,000 to 100,000 productive rearrangements.

The assay was immunoSEQ multiplex PCR, and TCRdb's table has in-frame clones only and misses some. The sample consists of approximately 150,000 clones, 70% to 85% of them appearing once. Overall study findings and caveats: Contraction or stability on treatment characterized the public clonotypes, which were uncommon.

This CDR3 is 15 amino acids long. CDR1 and CDR2 from the germline V gene are LGHNA and YNFKEQ. V was clipped by 2 bases and J by 8 bases, with 18 bases between them. The TCR was taken from a human donor with chronic lymphocytic leukemia. The starting material was PBMCs, obtained after 24 months of ibrutinib treatment. The chain recombines TRBV4-2 with TRBJ1-2, with a possible D match to TRBD1 (5 bases). CDR3 region: CASSQSGPIRRGYTF. The CDR3 DNA follows: TGTGCCAGCAGCCAATCGGGACCGATCCGTCGGGGCTACACCTTC.